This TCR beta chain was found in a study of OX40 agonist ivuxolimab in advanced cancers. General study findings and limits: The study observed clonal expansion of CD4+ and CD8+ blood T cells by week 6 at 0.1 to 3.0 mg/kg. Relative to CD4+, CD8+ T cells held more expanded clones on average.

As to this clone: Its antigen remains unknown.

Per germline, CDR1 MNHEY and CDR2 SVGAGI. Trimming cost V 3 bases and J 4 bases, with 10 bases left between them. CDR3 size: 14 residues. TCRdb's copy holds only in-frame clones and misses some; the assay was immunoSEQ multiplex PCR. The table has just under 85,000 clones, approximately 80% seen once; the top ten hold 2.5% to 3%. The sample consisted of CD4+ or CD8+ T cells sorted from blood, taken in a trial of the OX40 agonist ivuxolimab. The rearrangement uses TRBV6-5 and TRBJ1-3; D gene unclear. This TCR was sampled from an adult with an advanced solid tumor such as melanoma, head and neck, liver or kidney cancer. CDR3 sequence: CASSYGQRGNTIYF. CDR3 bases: TGTGCCAGCAGTTATGGGCAGCGAGGAAACACCATATATTTT.